This is a list of T cell receptor beta chains from one sample in a study of T cell responses to AZD1222 COVID-19 vaccine. The data were produced by immunoSEQ multiplex PCR, yet TCRdb's version contains in-frame clones alone and is incomplete. The table has about 110,000 clones, over 85% seen once. The starting material was peripheral blood, obtained on day 0 of MenACWY control vaccination. Source of these receptors: an adult in good health. Both conserved end residues are part of each CDR3. The D gene is left open where the match is weak.

TRBV5-8,-,CASSTDPNSPLHF
TRBV11-2,TRBD1,CASSLPAGTGYWNEQFF
TRBV2,-,CASEGSNQPQHF
TRBV30,TRBD1,CAWSDRQGARQPQHF
TRBV7-2,-,CASSLVAARTGELFF
TRBV13,-,CASSIGRGAQPLTEAFF
TRBV2,-,CASRGEVGGGYTF
TRBV25-1,-,CASSAGGSENYGYTF
TRBV5-1,-,CASSPGVGSGANVLTF
TRBV19,-,CASSGKDTLANNEQFF
TRBV5-1,-,CASSFGAYGYTF
TRBV24-1,-,CATSDLGHRVGNQPQHF
TRBV11-2,-,CASSLFTVGPEAFF
TRBV4-1,TRBD2,CASSQDTSGGTLSYEQYF
TRBV3-1/TRBV3-2,TRBD1,CASSQGTGGRAGANVLTF
TRBV3-1/TRBV3-2,-,CASSSRSGGRAFF
TRBV19,-,CASSITLPLEQYF
TRBV5-4,-,CASSLRGGESYEQYF
TRBV19,TRBD1,CASSAGTGWRGSSTDTQYF
TRBV4-1,-,CASSQGDFYGYTF
TRBV7-2,-,CASSLSLNTEAFF
TRBV5-1,TRBD2,CASSLPRGGGSYEQYF
TRBV19,-,CASSISGGGSYEQYF
TRBV7-9,-,CASSTTLGGLNTEAFF
TRBV30,-,CAWSAQRGTEPYEQYF
TRBV6-5,-,CALNEELLGEAFF
TRBV4-3,TRBD1,CASSQGLRDRVRELFF
TRBV7-9,TRBD1,CASSPRTGRGNTIYF